A single sample gave rise to the 21 T cell receptor beta chains below, sequenced in a study of cytomegalovirus exposure and HLA in healthy donors. PCR employed 60 Vbeta and 13 Jbeta primers. TCRdb's copy holds only in-frame clones and misses some; the assay was immunoSEQ multiplex PCR. The sample holds roughly 150,000 clones; approximately 81% are singletons and the top ten take approximately 2.4%. The material sequenced was PBMCs. All receptors derive from a male donor in good health and CMV-seronegative.

V is TRBV7-8 and J is TRBJ2-7; weak D call: TRBD2 (5 bases). Per germline, CDR1 SGHVS and CDR2 FQNEAQ. The CDR3 consists of 14 residues. V lost 9 bases and J 3 bases, leaving 18 bases between the germline ends. The CDR3 is CASTRAQGDYEQYF. The CDR3 DNA sequence: TGTGCCAGTACGAGGGCCCAAGGAGACTACGAGCAGTACTTC.

V and J are TRBV29-1 and TRBJ2-1, with 9 bases lining up with TRBD1. With V trimmed by 1 base and J by 2 bases, 6 bases remained unmatched. The germline V gene encodes CDR1 SQVTM and CDR2 ANQGSEA. The length of the CDR3 is 16 residues. The CDR3: CSVEGERDRAYNEQFF. The DNA for the CDR3 is TGCAGCGTTGAAGGAGAAAGGGACAGGGCCTACAATGAGCAGTTCTTC.

This sequence joins TRBV11-2 and TRBJ2-2, with 8 bases aligning to TRBD1. Germline V lookup: CDR1 SGHAT, CDR2 FQNNGV. Unmatched junction bases numbered 8, after V lost 1 base and J lost 4 bases. This CDR3 has 17 amino acids. CDR3 DNA sequence: TGTGCCAGCAGCTTAGGGGTGGCCCAGGGGGCCACCGGGGAGCTGTTTTTT. Protein product: CASSLGVAQGATGELFF.

The gene calls are TRBV28 and TRBJ2-7; 9 bases align to TRBD1. CDR3 length: 14 residues. Trimming removed 5 bases from V and 6 bases from J; junction bases left unmatched: 8. The germline CDR1 and CDR2 sequences are MDHEN and SYDVKM. CDR3 coding DNA: TGTGCCAGCAGTCTCCCCGGGACAGGGACCGAGCAGTACTTC. Translated, it gives CASSLPGTGTEQYF.

The rearrangement joins TRBV7-2 to TRBJ2-7, with 9 bases aligning to TRBD1. CDR1 is SGHTA and CDR2 is FQGNSA in the germline V gene. CDR3 length equals 15 residues. The V segment lost 5 bases and the J segment 5 bases; nucleotides outside the gene matches: 10. The CDR3 is CASSVGSGQGNEQYF. The CDR3 nucleotides are TGTGCCAGCAGCGTGGGCTCGGGACAGGGAAACGAGCAGTACTTC.

This rearrangement joins TRBV2 to TRBJ2-1; TRBD2 agrees at 9 bases. This CDR3 is built from 16 residues. The V gene's germline CDR1 is SNHLY and CDR2 FYNNEI. The junction had 8 bases not matched to a gene; V was cut back by 2 bases and J by 6 bases. CDR3 in DNA: TGTGCCAGCAGTGAATTGGGCGGGGGGGCTGGCAATGAGCAGTTCTTC. Protein sequence: CASSELGGGAGNEQFF.

The chain joins TRBV19 to TRBJ2-3; the match to TRBD1 covers 7 bases. The CDR3 extends over 14 amino acids. The germline CDR1 and CDR2 sequences are LNHDA and SQIVND (reference sequence). V lost 2 bases, J lost 1 base, and 0 bases stayed unmatched. CDR3 DNA: TGTGCCAGTAGTATAACAGGGGGCACAGATACGCAGTATTTT. Protein sequence: CASSITGGTDTQYF.

The chain recombines TRBV27 with TRBJ2-7, with 12 bases fitting TRBD2. Germline trimming cut 4 bases from V and 6 bases from J; bases unmatched to any gene: 7. Germline CDR1 is MNHEY and CDR2 is SMNVEV (reference sequence). This CDR3 is built from 15 residues. The CDR3 DNA reads as TGTGCCAGCAGTTCCACTAGCGGGGGGTTCCGCGAGCAGTACTTC. Translated: CASSSTSGGFREQYF.

The chain is built from TRBV11-2 and TRBJ2-2; TRBD2 aligns across 9 bases. Germline V gene data show CDR1 as SGHAT and CDR2 as FQNNGV. The CDR3 is 19 residues long. V lost 0 bases, J lost 2 bases, and 10 bases stayed unmatched. CDR3 sequence reads: CASSLDLLGGGANTGELFF. The CDR3 bases are TGTGCCAGCAGCTTAGACTTATTGGGCGGGGGGGCCAACACCGGGGAGCTGTTTTTT. Supplemented by reference TRBV11-2 and TRBJ2-2, the full variable domain reads EAGVAQSPRYKIIEKRQSVAFWCNPISGHATLYWYQQILGQGPKLLIQFQNNGVVDDSQLPKDRFSAERLKGVDSTLKIQPAKLEDSAVYLCASSLDLLGGGANTGELFFGEGSRLTVL.

This clone was seen only a few times. The chain recombines TRBV4-3 with TRBJ1-6; possible D gene TRBD1, 5 bases. CDR3 size: 16 residues. CDR1 and CDR2 from the germline V gene are LGHNA and YSLEER. V was pared by 0 bases and J by 10 bases, with 16 bases between. CDR3 sequence reads: CASSQDRGGAGSPLHF. The CDR3 DNA follows: TGCGCCAGCAGCCAAGATAGGGGAGGGGCTGGGTCACCCCTCCACTTT.

The chain recombines TRBV7-9 with TRBJ2-7; 9 bases match TRBD1. V lost 5 bases to trimming and J lost 2 bases; unmatched junction nucleotides: 10. The CDR3 has 16 residues. Germline V gives CDR1 SEHNR, CDR2 FQNEAQ (reference sequence). The CDR3 DNA sequence: TGTGCCAGCAGCGCCACACACCGGGACAGGGCCTACGAGCAGTACTTC. Its protein is CASSATHRDRAYEQYF.

The rearrangement links TRBV30 to TRBJ1-5, with 8 positions matching TRBD1. This CDR3 contains 14 residues. V lost 0 bases, J lost 7 bases, and 5 bases stayed unmatched. Germline values: CDR1 GTSNPN, CDR2 SVGIG (reference sequence). The CDR3 coding sequence is TGTGCCTGGAGTGTCCCACAGGGGGTGCAGCCCCAGCATTTT. Translated, it gives CAWSVPQGVQPQHF.

The chain links TRBV4-2 to TRBJ2-4; possible D gene TRBD1, 6 bases. The length of the CDR3 is 14 residues. The germline gives CDR1 LGHNA, CDR2 YNFKEQ. Trimming removed 3 bases from V and 9 bases from J, with 15 bases in between. The CDR3 sequence: CASSQDHREGIQYF. CDR3 DNA: TGTGCCAGCAGCCAGGACCACAGGGAAGGCATTCAGTACTTC.

CDR3 amino acids: CASSVTSGGSPDTQYF. The CDR3 bases are TGTGCCAGCAGCGTGACTAGCGGGGGATCCCCAGATACGCAGTATTTT. The genes are TRBV9 and TRBJ2-3; TRBD2 matches at 12 bases. This CDR3 is 16 amino acids long. CDR1 and CDR2 (germline): SGDLS, YYNGEE. V trimming: 2 bases; J trimming: 4 bases; junction bases outside the gene matches: 5.

This clone came up once. V gene TRBV4-2 combines with J gene TRBJ2-5; 8 nucleotides align to TRBD1. The germline gives CDR1 LGHNA, CDR2 YNFKEQ. The CDR3 sequence is 13 residues long. V trimming: 2 bases; J trimming: 5 bases; junction bases outside the gene matches: 1. CDR3 in amino acids: CASSQNRGETQYF. The CDR3 DNA sequence: TGTGCCAGCAGCCAAAACAGGGGGGAGACCCAGTACTTC.

This clone was counted between two and nine times. The chain is built from TRBV19 and TRBJ1-1, with D perhaps matching TRBD1 (5 bases). The CDR3 length is 14 residues. The V end was cut by 9 bases, the J end by 3 bases, with 17 bases between. CDR1 and CDR2 (germline): LNHDA, SQIVND (reference sequence). This CDR3 is CASTAGKGDTEAFF. Here the CDR3 DNA reads TGTGCCAGCACTGCAGGGAAGGGTGACACTGAAGCTTTCTTT.

This clone was detected once. The rearrangement joins TRBV28 to TRBJ2-7; 8 positions match TRBD1. The ends lost 6 bases at V and 0 bases at J; junction bases unmatched: 4. There are 14 residues in the CDR3. CDR1 MDHEN and CDR2 SYDVKM come from the germline V gene. The CDR3 loop reads CASRTQGGSYEQYF. CDR3 coding DNA: TGTGCCAGCAGAACACAGGGGGGCTCCTACGAGCAGTACTTC.

This clone was counted many times. The CDR3 DNA sequence: TGTGCCAGCAGACATATTGGTTGGGGGGAGAGCACCGGGGAGCTGTTTTTT. This codes for CASRHIGWGESTGELFF. The chain joins TRBV7-9 to TRBJ2-2; tentative D call: TRBD2 (6 bases). Germline-derived CDR1 and CDR2 are SEHNR and FQNEAQ (reference sequence). The CDR3 length is 17 residues. V dropped 6 bases and J dropped 4 bases, with 21 bases sitting between them.

The chain is built from TRBV21-1 and TRBJ1-2; the tabulated D call, TRBD1, remains unverified against the DNA. TRBV21-1 is a pseudogene locus. The CDR3 sequence is 13 residues long. In nucleotides, the CDR3 is TGTGCCAGCAGCAGACAGGATAGAGAGGGCTACACCTTC. Its protein is CASSRQDREGYTF.

The chain uses TRBV5-1 and TRBJ2-2; weak D call: TRBD2 (7 bases). Germline V lookup: CDR1 SGHRS, CDR2 YFSETQ. The length of the CDR3 is 14 residues. Between the trimmed V and J ends, which lost 5 bases and 1 base, there was a span of 9 bases. CDR3 sequence: CASRGGRNTGELFF. The DNA of the CDR3 is TGCGCCAGCAGGGGGGGGCGGAACACCGGGGAGCTGTTTTTT.

V gene TRBV19 combines with J gene TRBJ2-1; 10 bases match TRBD2. J was trimmed by 2 bases and V by 4 bases; bases with no gene match: 17. From germline, CDR1 is LNHDA and CDR2 SQIVND (reference sequence). The CDR3 has 20 residues. Here the CDR3 reads CASSRGGEASGRVAYNEQFF. CDR3 coding DNA: TGTGCCAGTAGTAGAGGGGGTGAGGCTAGCGGGAGAGTAGCCTACAATGAGCAGTTCTTC.